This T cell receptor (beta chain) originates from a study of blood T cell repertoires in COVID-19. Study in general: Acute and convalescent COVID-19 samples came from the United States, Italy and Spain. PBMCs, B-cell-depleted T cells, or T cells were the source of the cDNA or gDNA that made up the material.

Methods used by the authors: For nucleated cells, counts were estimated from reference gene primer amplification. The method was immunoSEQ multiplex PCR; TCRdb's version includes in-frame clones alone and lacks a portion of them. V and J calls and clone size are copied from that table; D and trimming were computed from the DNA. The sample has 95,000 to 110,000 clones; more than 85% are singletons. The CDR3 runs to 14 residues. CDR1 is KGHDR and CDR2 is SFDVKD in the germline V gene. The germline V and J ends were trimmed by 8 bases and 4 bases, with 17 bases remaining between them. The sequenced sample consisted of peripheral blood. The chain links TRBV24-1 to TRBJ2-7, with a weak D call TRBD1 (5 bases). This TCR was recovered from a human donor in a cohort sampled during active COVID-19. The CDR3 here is CATTPIGARYEQYF. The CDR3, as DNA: TGTGCCACCACCCCAATAGGGGCTAGGTACGAGCAGTACTTC.